What follows are 27 T cell receptor beta chains derived from one specimen sequenced in a study of blood T cell repertoires in COVID-19. TCRdb keeps only in-frame clones here, not all; method: immunoSEQ multiplex PCR. The data contain about 200,000 clones, about 83% of them seen just once; the ten biggest clones take up 18%. The specimen was peripheral blood. The receptor source for this set is a person aged 70 to 85 with COVID-19, enrolled during active disease.

The chain has TRBV28 and TRBJ2-7; D perhaps matches TRBD2 (6 bases). Germline CDR1 and CDR2: MDHEN and SYDVKM. The CDR3 sequence is 14 residues long. Trimming left V 8 bases short and J 0 bases short, with 14 bases between. As DNA, the CDR3 is TGTGCCAGCGGTCGGCTAGCGAACTCCTACGAGCAGTACTTC. It encodes CASGRLANSYEQYF.

The chain uses TRBV18 and TRBJ1-5, with TRBD1 as a possible D gene (6 bases). The germline V gene encodes CDR1 KGHSH and CDR2 LQKENI. Trimming stripped 2 bases from V and 5 bases from J, with 7 bases between. The CDR3 is made up of 13 amino acids. CDR3 nucleotides: TGTGCCAGCTCACCAGAGGGGGATCAGCCCCAGCATTTT. Encoded protein: CASSPEGDQPQHF.

The gene calls are TRBV11-2 and TRBJ1-1; no definite D call. Trimming left V 0 bases short and J 2 bases short, with 7 bases between. This CDR3 has 14 residues. Per the germline V gene, CDR1 is SGHAT and CDR2 is FQNNGV. The chain's CDR3 is CASSLDPINTEAFF. The CDR3 coding sequence is TGTGCCAGCAGCTTAGACCCAATTAACACTGAAGCTTTCTTT.

The rearrangement links TRBV18 to TRBJ1-2; 7 positions match TRBD1. The CDR3 has 16 amino acids. V dropped 7 bases and J dropped 2; count of bases not matched to a gene: 13. Per the germline V gene, CDR1 is KGHSH and CDR2 is LQKENI. The CDR3: CASFGATGDENYGYTF. The CDR3 nucleotides are TGTGCCAGCTTTGGCGCAACAGGGGACGAGAACTATGGCTACACCTTC. The full variable domain, completed using reference TRBV18 and TRBJ1-2, is NAGVMQNPRHLVRRRGQEARLRCSPMKGHSHVYWYRQLPEEGLKFMVYLQKENIIDESGMPKERFSAEFPKEGPSILRIQQVVRGDSAAYFCASFGATGDENYGYTFGSGTRLTVV.

The V call is TRBV28, the J call TRBJ2-2, with 7 bases matching TRBD1. CDR3 length: 14 residues. Losses at the gene ends were 2 bases for V and 6 bases for J; bases not matched to a gene: 3. Looked up from germline, CDR1 is MDHEN and CDR2 is SYDVKM. The CDR3 coding sequence is TGTGCCAGCAGTTTAAGGGGACAGCCCGGGGAGCTGTTTTTT. Protein: CASSLRGQPGELFF. The whole variable domain, filled in from reference TRBV28 and TRBJ2-2, reads DVKVTQSSRYLVKRTGEKVFLECVQDMDHENMFWYRQDPGLGLRLIYFSYDVKMKEKGDIPEGYSVSREKKERFSLILESASTNQTSMYLCASSLRGQPGELFFGEGSRLTVL.

CDR3 region: CASSPLAGSTDTQYF. In DNA form, the CDR3 reads TGTGCCAGCTCACCACTAGCGGGGAGCACAGATACGCAGTATTTT. The rearrangement uses TRBV18 and TRBJ2-3, with 8 bases that match TRBD2. The CDR3 is 15 residues long. Losses at the gene ends were 1 base for V and 0 bases for J; bases not matched to a gene: 0. Looked up from germline, CDR1 is KGHSH and CDR2 is LQKENI.

The chain has TRBV5-6 and TRBJ2-2; possibly TRBD1 for D (5 bases). The CDR3 loop spans 16 amino acids. V lost 0 bases and J 1 base, leaving 10 bases between the germline ends. CDR1 is SGHDT, CDR2 YYEEEE, per germline. As DNA, the CDR3 is TGTGCCAGCAGCTTGGACGCAGGGTGGAACACCGGGGAGCTGTTTTTT. Its translation: CASSLDAGWNTGELFF.

J is TRBJ1-4 and V is TRBV7-2, with 8 bases aligning to TRBD1. Germline lookup yields CDR1 SGHTA and CDR2 FQGNSA. The CDR3 spans 15 residues. V was pared by 6 bases and J by 5 bases, with 8 bases of the junction left unmatched. In DNA, the CDR3 is TGTGCCAGCAGTTTCGACAGGGGTGAAAATGAAAAACTGTTTTTT. Its translation: CASSFDRGENEKLFF.

The V and J genes are TRBV19 and TRBJ1-1; no clear D. This CDR3 has 14 amino acids. Germline loops: CDR1 LNHDA, CDR2 SQIVND (reference sequence). V was shortened by 3 bases and J by 5 bases, with 13 bases between the two germline ends. The CDR3 region has the DNA TGTGCCAGTAGTATTGGCCGCCTTCGAACTGAAGCTTTCTTT. As protein: CASSIGRLRTEAFF.

Ten or more counts support this clone. The J gene is TRBJ2-5, the V gene TRBV15; D gene ambiguous. V shed 2 bases and J shed 5 bases, with 9 bases lying between them. CDR1 and CDR2 (germline): LNHNV, YYDKDF (reference sequence). CDR3 length equals 13 residues. CDR3 loop: CATSRHKWETQYF. CDR3 bases: TGTGCCACCAGCAGACACAAGTGGGAGACCCAGTACTTC.

This chain uses TRBV5-1 with TRBJ2-1, with 11 bases aligning to TRBD2. Germline loops: CDR1 SGHRS, CDR2 YFSETQ. The CDR3 is made up of 15 amino acids. V was clipped by 3 bases and J by 7 bases; unmatched bases: 6. Written as DNA, the CDR3 is TGCGCCAGCAGCTGGGCAGTAGCGGGAGGGAATGAGCAGTTCTTC. It specifies CASSWAVAGGNEQFF.

The chain has TRBV3-1 (or the pseudogene TRBV3-2) and TRBJ2-5; the D gene is possibly TRBD2 (5 bases). Trimming removed 7 bases at V and 5 bases at J, with 17 bases between. CDR3 length: 14 residues. CDR1 and CDR2 (germline): LGHDT, YNNKEL (reference sequence). CDR3 residues: CASTEGLGFETQYF. The CDR3 nucleotides read TGTGCCAGCACCGAGGGTTTGGGCTTCGAGACCCAGTACTTC.

The V gene is TRBV11-2, the J gene TRBJ1-2; D is uncertain. This CDR3 region has 14 residues. V lost 0 bases and J lost 2, with 7 bases in between. Per germline, CDR1 SGHAT and CDR2 FQNNGV. The CDR3 sequence: CASSLDTENYGYTF. The CDR3 DNA is TGTGCCAGCAGCTTAGATACAGAGAACTATGGCTACACCTTC.

This rearrangement joins TRBV4-3 to TRBJ1-5; 7 bases map to TRBD1. Unmatched junction bases numbered 5, after V lost 4 bases and J lost 5 bases. Germline assignment: CDR1 LGHNA and CDR2 YSLEER. The CDR3 consists of 14 residues. The chain's CDR3 is CASSLRTGDQPQHF. CDR3 in DNA: TGCGCCAGCAGCCTCCGGACAGGCGATCAGCCCCAGCATTTT.

The CDR3 spells CASTKGGSNGYTF. The CDR3 DNA reads as TGTGCCAGCACCAAAGGAGGGTCGAATGGCTACACCTTC. The chain is built from TRBV6-5 and TRBJ1-2; no clear D. Germline V CDR1 and CDR2: MNHEY, SVGAGI. The germline V and J ends were trimmed by 7 bases and 6 bases, with 15 bases remaining between them. There are 13 residues in the CDR3.

The rearrangement links TRBV2 to TRBJ1-6; 7 bases are shared with TRBD1. V lost 7 bases and J lost 10; bases outside the gene matches: 13. Per the germline V gene, CDR1 is SNHLY and CDR2 is FYNNEI. This CDR3 contains 15 residues. The CDR3 reads CASTEEGGAGSPLHF. In DNA form, the CDR3 reads TGTGCCAGCACGGAAGAAGGGGGCGCAGGATCACCCCTCCACTTT.

The V and J genes are TRBV10-3 and TRBJ2-1; D is ambiguous. V dropped 10 bases and J dropped 5 bases, with 18 bases sitting between them. This CDR3 has 14 residues. CDR1 and CDR2 from the germline V gene are ENHRY and SYGVKD. The CDR3 DNA reads TGTGCCACCCAGAGGCCGAGAAACCACAATGAGCAGTTCTTC. This translates into CATQRPRNHNEQFF.

This chain connects TRBV7-6 to TRBJ2-5; D is possibly TRBD2 (6 bases). This CDR3 region has 15 residues. Deletions cut 5 bases from V and 5 bases from J, with 18 bases between. CDR1 and CDR2 (germline): SGHVS, FNYEAQ. The CDR3 region is CASSQLGGAAETQYF. CDR3 nucleotide sequence: TGTGCCAGCAGCCAACTGGGCGGGGCGGCGGAGACCCAGTACTTC.

The V gene is TRBV5-6, the J gene TRBJ2-7; 11 positions match TRBD1. This CDR3 spans 15 amino acids. Trimming cost V 3 bases and J 5 bases; bases outside gene matches: 7. Germline CDR1 reads SGHDT; CDR2 reads YYEEEE. The CDR3 loop is CASSSGTGGMNEQYF. Written as DNA, the CDR3 is TGTGCCAGCAGCTCTGGGACAGGGGGAATGAACGAGCAGTACTTC.

V is TRBV11-2 and J is TRBJ1-2; tentatively, D is TRBD1 (6 bases). The CDR3 is 16 residues long. Germline loops: CDR1 SGHAT, CDR2 FQNNGV. V gave up 5 bases and J gave up 2 bases, with 18 bases separating them. The CDR3 reads CASSPTRGARNYGYTF. In DNA, the CDR3 is TGTGCCAGCAGCCCTACCCGGGGGGCCAGAAACTATGGCTACACCTTC.

This clone was seen more than once but under ten times. V is TRBV10-3 and J is TRBJ2-2, with D maybe TRBD2 (5 bases). V dropped 6 bases and J dropped 8 bases, with 22 bases sitting between them. Germline V gene lookup returns CDR1 ENHRY and CDR2 SYGVKD. The CDR3 is 16 amino acids. Here the CDR3 reads CAIRPDGGLIRGELFF. Here the CDR3 DNA reads TGTGCCATCAGGCCGGATGGAGGCTTAATCCGTGGGGAGCTGTTTTTT.

Only a few counts were recorded for this clone. The chain carries TRBV28 and TRBJ1-3; no definite D call. V lost 3 bases and J lost 2, with 11 bases in between. The germline V gene encodes CDR1 MDHEN and CDR2 SYDVKM. The CDR3 is made up of 15 amino acids. This CDR3 reads CASSFQSRPGNTIYF. The CDR3 DNA sequence: TGTGCCAGCAGTTTTCAGAGCAGGCCTGGAAACACCATATATTTT.

V gene TRBV19 combines with J gene TRBJ1-1; 8 bases map to TRBD1. This CDR3 contains 16 residues. V trimming: 3 bases; J trimming: 1 base; junction bases outside the gene matches: 7. CDR1 is LNHDA and CDR2 is SQIVND in the germline V gene (reference sequence). The CDR3 is CASSIIRDRGNTEAFF. The CDR3 nucleotides read TGTGCCAGTAGTATTATCCGCGACAGGGGGAACACTGAAGCTTTCTTT.

The rearrangement uses TRBV18 and TRBJ1-6; D unresolved. V was trimmed by 1 base and J by 7 bases, leaving 11 bases between them. This CDR3 contains 15 residues. CDR1 KGHSH and CDR2 LQKENI come from the germline V gene. The CDR3 here is CASSPRLESNSPLHF. The CDR3 nucleotides are TGTGCCAGCTCACCACGCCTAGAAAGCAATTCACCCCTCCACTTT.

This chain joins TRBV5-1 and TRBJ2-7; possibly TRBD1 for D (6 bases). V was trimmed by 4 bases and J by 4 bases, leaving 12 bases between them. CDR3 length equals 13 residues. Germline V lookup: CDR1 SGHRS, CDR2 YFSETQ. The CDR3 is CASSRGQPYEQYF. The CDR3, as DNA: TGCGCCAGCAGCAGAGGACAGCCTTACGAGCAGTACTTC. Complete variable domain (other parts from reference TRBV5-1 and TRBJ2-7): KAGVTQTPRYLIKTRGQQVTLSCSPISGHRSVSWYQQTPGQGLQFLFEYFSETQRNKGNFPGRFSGRQFSNSRSEMNVSTLELGDSALYLCASSRGQPYEQYFGPGTRLTVT.

This chain joins TRBV5-1 and TRBJ2-7, with a weak D call TRBD2 (6 bases). This CDR3 has 14 residues. Germline CDR1 reads SGHRS; CDR2 reads YFSETQ. Trimming removed 1 base from V and 2 bases from J, with 10 bases in between. The CDR3 DNA reads as TGCGCCAGCAGCTTGCTAGCGCAGGCCTACGAGCAGTACTTC. Its protein product is CASSLLAQAYEQYF. The full variable domain, with the rest looked up from reference TRBV5-1 and TRBJ2-7, is KAGVTQTPRYLIKTRGQQVTLSCSPISGHRSVSWYQQTPGQGLQFLFEYFSETQRNKGNFPGRFSGRQFSNSRSEMNVSTLELGDSALYLCASSLLAQAYEQYFGPGTRLTVT.

The genes are TRBV3-1 (or the pseudogene TRBV3-2) and TRBJ2-7; 11 bases agree with TRBD2. V lost 3 bases and J lost 6; bases outside the gene matches: 10. The CDR3 has 16 amino acids. Germline lookup yields CDR1 LGHDT and CDR2 YNNKEL (reference sequence). The CDR3 spells CASSHSLAGVSREQYF. CDR3 nucleotide sequence: TGTGCCAGCAGCCATTCACTAGCGGGGGTATCTCGCGAGCAGTACTTC.